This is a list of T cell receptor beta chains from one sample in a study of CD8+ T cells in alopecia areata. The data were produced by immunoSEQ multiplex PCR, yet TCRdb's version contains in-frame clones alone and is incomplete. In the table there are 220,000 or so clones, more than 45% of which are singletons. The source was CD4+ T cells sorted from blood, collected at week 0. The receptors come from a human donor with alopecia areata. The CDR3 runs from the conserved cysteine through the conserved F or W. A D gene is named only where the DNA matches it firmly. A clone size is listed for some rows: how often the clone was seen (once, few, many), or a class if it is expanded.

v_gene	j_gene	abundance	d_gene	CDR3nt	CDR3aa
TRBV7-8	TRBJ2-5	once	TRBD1	TGTGCCAGCAGCCCGAGACAGGGGGCGCCGGTAGAGACCCAGTACTTC	CASSPRQGAPVETQYF
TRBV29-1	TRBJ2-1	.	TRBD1	TGCAGCGTAAGACAGGGGTCCTACAATGAGCAGTTCTTC	CSVRQGSYNEQFF
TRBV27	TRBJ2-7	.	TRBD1	TGTGCCAGCAGTTCAGGGACAGGGAGGCACTTC	CASSSGTGRHF
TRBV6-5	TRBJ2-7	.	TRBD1	TGTGCCAGCAGCCGGGACAGCATCTCCTACGAGCAGTACTTC	CASSRDSISYEQYF
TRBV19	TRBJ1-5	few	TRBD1	TGTGCCAGTAGTCCGGACAGGGATCAGCCCCAGCATTTT	CASSPDRDQPQHF
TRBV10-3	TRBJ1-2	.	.	TGTGCCGCCAGTGGGGGAGAGGTCTACACCTTC	CAASGGEVYTF
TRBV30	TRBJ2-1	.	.	TGTGCCTGGAATTTGGACTACTACAATGAGCAGTTCTTC	CAWNLDYYNEQFF
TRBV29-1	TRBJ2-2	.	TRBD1	TGCAGCGCCAGACAGGGAGCCGGGGAGCTGTTTTTT	CSARQGAGELFF
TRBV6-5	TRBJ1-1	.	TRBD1	TGTGCCAGTTTGGGACAGGCGGGCACTGAAGCTTTCTTT	CASLGQAGTEAFF
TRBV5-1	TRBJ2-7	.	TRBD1	TGCGCCAGCAGCGGGGCGGGACAGGGGTTCAACGAGCAGTACTTC	CASSGAGQGFNEQYF
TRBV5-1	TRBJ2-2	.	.	TGCGCCAGCAGCAGCCAACGACAGCTTCACGGGGAGCTGTTTTTT	CASSSQRQLHGELFF
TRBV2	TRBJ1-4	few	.	TGTGCCAGCCGAGGGACGGAAAAACTGTTTTTT	CASRGTEKLFF
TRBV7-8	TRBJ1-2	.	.	TGTGCCAGCAGCTACAGGGCTGCAGATGGCTACACCTTC	CASSYRAADGYTF
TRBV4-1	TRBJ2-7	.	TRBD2	TGCGCCAGCAGCCAAGGTACTAGCGGAGCCCCCTACGAGCAGTACTTC	CASSQGTSGAPYEQYF
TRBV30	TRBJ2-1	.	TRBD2	TGTGCCTGGAGTGAAGTCGGGAGGACGGGTGAGCAGTTCTTC	CAWSEVGRTGEQFF
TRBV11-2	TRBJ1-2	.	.	TGTGCCAGCAGTTCACTGGGGAGTAACTATGGCTACACCTTC	CASSSLGSNYGYTF
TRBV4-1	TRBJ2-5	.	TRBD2	TGCGCCAGCAGCCAGTACGTGACTAGCGGGAGCAGTGTGGAGACCCAGTACTTC	CASSQYVTSGSSVETQYF
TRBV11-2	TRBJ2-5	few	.	TGTGCCAGCAGTCGGGACGGCAAAGAGACCCAGTACTTC	CASSRDGKETQYF
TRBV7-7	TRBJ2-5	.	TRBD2	TGTGCCAGCAGCTTAGCAACTAGCGGACAAGAGACCCAGTACTTC	CASSLATSGQETQYF
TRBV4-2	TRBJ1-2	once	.	TGTGCCAGCAGCCAAGATATGGGGTCGCGGTTTAGTGGCTACACCTTC	CASSQDMGSRFSGYTF
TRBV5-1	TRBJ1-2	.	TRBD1	TGCGCCAGCAGCTGGACAGGGGAGAACTATGGCTACACCTTC	CASSWTGENYGYTF
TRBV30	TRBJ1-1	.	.	TGTGCCTGGAGGGGACGGATACTCTTGAACACTGAAGCTTTCTTT	CAWRGRILLNTEAFF
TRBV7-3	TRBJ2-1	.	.	TGTGCCAGCAGCTTAGCCGGGGGTAGCGGCCAAAGGCGGGGTGAGCAGTTCTTC	CASSLAGGSGQRRGEQFF
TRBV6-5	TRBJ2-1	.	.	TGTGCCAGCAGTTACTCAAACGCCTTCAATGAGCAGTTCTTC	CASSYSNAFNEQFF
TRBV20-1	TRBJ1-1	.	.	TGCAGTGCTAGGGTGGGCACTGAAGCTTTCTTT	CSARVGTEAFF
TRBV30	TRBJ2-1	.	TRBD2	TGTGCCTGGACTAGCGGTTACAATGAGCAGTTCTTC	CAWTSGYNEQFF
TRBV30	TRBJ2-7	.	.	TGTGCCTGGAGTGTTCAACCGGGGTACGAGCAGTACTTC	CAWSVQPGYEQYF
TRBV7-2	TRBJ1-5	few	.	TGTGCCAGCAGCTTATATTATAGCAATCAGCCCCAGCATTTT	CASSLYYSNQPQHF
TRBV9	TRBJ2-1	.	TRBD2	TGTGCCAGCAGCCTCCTTAATAGCGGGAACAATGAGCAGTTCTTC	CASSLLNSGNNEQFF
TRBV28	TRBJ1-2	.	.	TGTGCCAGCAGACAGACCTATGGCTACACCTTC	CASRQTYGYTF
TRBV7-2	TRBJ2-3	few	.	TGTGCCAGCAGCCCCTCTTTCGGGACAGATACGCAGTATTTT	CASSPSFGTDTQYF
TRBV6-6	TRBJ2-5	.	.	TGTGCCAGCAGCCCCCGCACGGCGCAAGAGACCCAGTACTTC	CASSPRTAQETQYF
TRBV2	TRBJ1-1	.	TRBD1	TGTGCCAGCAGATCGGGACAGGGAGGCACTGAAGCTTTCTTT	CASRSGQGGTEAFF
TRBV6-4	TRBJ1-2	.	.	TGTGCCAGCAGTGACTCGAAGTCCCGGGGGCGGAGGGATGGCTACACCTTC	CASSDSKSRGRRDGYTF
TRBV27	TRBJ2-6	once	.	TGTGCCAGCAGTCCGACAGAATCCCTCTCTGGGGCCAACGTCCTGACTTTC	CASSPTESLSGANVLTF
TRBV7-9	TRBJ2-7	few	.	TGTGCGACGAATAATGGGGGTTACAGTAGCAGTGTCGAGCAGTACTTC	CATNNGGYSSSVEQYF
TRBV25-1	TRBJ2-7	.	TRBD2	TGTGCCAGCAGTGGAAGGGGCTCGACTAGCGGGGATTCCTACGAGCAGTACTTC	CASSGRGSTSGDSYEQYF
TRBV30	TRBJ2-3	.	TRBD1	TGTGCCTGGGTCCGGGACAGGGGCACAGATACGCAGTATTTT	CAWVRDRGTDTQYF
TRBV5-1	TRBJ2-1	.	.	TGCGCCAGCAGCTTGGGCGGGGCCTACAATGAGCAGTTCTTC	CASSLGGAYNEQFF
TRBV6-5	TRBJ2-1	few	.	TGTGCCAGCAGTTTCCTAGGCCGCAATGAGCAGTTCTTC	CASSFLGRNEQFF
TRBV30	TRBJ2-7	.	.	TGTGCCTGGTCTCCAGCCCCCTCCTACGAGCAGTACTTC	CAWSPAPSYEQYF
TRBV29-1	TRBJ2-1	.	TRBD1	TGCAGCGGCCGGGACAGGGGGGTTAATGAGCAGTTCTTC	CSGRDRGVNEQFF
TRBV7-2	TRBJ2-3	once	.	TGTGCCAGCAGACCCCTTGGGGCGACGGGGGACACAGATACGCAGTATTTT	CASRPLGATGDTDTQYF
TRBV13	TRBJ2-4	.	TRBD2	TGTGCCAGCAGCCCCGGACTAGCGGGGGTTGGGAACATTCAGTACTTC	CASSPGLAGVGNIQYF
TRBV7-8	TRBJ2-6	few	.	TGTGCCAGCAGCTTATGGACAACCGGGGCCAACGTCCTGACTTTC	CASSLWTTGANVLTF